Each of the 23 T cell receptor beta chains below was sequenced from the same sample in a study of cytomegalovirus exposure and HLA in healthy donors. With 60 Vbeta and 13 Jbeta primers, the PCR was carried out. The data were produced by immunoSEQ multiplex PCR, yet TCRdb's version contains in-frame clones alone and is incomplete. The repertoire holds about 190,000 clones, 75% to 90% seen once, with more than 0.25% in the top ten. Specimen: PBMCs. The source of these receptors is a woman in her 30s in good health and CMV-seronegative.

As DNA, the CDR3 is TGTGCCAGCAGTAACTGGACTAGCGGGTACAATGAGCAGTTCTTC. Protein sequence: CASSNWTSGYNEQFF. This sequence joins TRBV27 and TRBJ2-1; 11 bases are shared with TRBD2. Germline CDR1 MNHEY, CDR2 SMNVEV (reference sequence). The length of the CDR3 is 15 residues. With V trimmed by 5 bases and J by 4 bases, 4 bases remained unmatched.

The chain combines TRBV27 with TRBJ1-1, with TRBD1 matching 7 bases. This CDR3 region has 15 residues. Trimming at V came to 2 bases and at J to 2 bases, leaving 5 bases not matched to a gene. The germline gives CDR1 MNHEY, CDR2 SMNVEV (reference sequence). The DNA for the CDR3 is TGTGCCAGCAGTTTAGGGCAGGGGGGCAACACTGAAGCTTTCTTT. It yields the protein CASSLGQGGNTEAFF.

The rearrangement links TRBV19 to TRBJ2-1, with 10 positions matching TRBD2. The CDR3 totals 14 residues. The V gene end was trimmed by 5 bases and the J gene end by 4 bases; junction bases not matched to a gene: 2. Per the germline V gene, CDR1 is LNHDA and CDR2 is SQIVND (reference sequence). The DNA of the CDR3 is TGTGCCAGTAGTTTAGCGGGAGGTTACAATGAGCAGTTCTTC. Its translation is CASSLAGGYNEQFF. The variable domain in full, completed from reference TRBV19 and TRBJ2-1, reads DGGITQSPKYLFRKEGQNVTLSCEQNLNHDAMYWYRQDPGQGLRLIYYSQIVNDFQKGDIAEGYSVSREKKESFPLTVTSAQKNPTAFYLCASSLAGGYNEQFFGPGTRLTVL.

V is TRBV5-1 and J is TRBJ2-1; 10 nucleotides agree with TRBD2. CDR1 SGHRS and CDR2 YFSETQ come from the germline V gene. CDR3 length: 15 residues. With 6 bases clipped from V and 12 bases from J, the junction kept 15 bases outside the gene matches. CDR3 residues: CASTPQGLAGEAQFF. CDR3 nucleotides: TGCGCCAGCACCCCCCAGGGCCTAGCGGGAGAAGCGCAGTTCTTC.

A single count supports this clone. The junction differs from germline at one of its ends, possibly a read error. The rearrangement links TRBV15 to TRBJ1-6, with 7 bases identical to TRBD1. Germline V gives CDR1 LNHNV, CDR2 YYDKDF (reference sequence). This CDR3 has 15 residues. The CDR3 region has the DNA TGTGCCACCAGGAGAGATATACAGGGGACTTCACCCCTCCACTTT. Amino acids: CATRRDIQGTSPLHF. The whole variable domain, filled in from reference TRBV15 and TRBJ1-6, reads DAMVIQNPRYQVTQFGKPVTLSCSQTLNHNVMYWYQQKSSQAPKLLFHYYDKDFNNEADTPDNFQSRRPNTSFCFLDIRSPGLGDTAMYLCATRRDIQGTSPLHFGNGTRLTVT.

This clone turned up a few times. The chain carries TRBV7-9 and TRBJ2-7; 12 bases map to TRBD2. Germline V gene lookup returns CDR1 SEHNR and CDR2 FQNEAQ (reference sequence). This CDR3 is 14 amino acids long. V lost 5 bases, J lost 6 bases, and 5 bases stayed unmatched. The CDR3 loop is CASSNGLAGIEQYF. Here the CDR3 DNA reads TGTGCCAGCAGCAACGGACTAGCGGGAATCGAGCAGTACTTC.

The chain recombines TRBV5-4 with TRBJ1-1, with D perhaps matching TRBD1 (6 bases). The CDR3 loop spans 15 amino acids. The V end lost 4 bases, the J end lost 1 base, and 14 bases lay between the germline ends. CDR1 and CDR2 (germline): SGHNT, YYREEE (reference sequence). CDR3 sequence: CASSQSPDRNTEAFF. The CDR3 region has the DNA TGTGCCAGCAGCCAGAGCCCGGACAGGAACACTGAAGCTTTCTTT.

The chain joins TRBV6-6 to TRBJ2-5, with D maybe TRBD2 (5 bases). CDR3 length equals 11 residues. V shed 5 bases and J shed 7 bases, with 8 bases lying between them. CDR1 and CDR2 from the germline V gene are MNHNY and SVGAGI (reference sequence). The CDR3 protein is CASSPGRTQYF. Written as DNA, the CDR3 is TGTGCCAGCAGTCCGGGGAGGACCCAGTACTTC.

CDR3 loop: CASTRDREHYGYTF. The CDR3 region has the DNA TGTGCCAGCACTAGAGACAGGGAGCACTATGGCTACACCTTC. V is TRBV6-1 and J is TRBJ1-2; TRBD1 matches 7 bases. J lost 3 bases, V lost 7 bases, and 8 bases had no gene match. This CDR3 is 14 amino acids long. Per the germline V gene, CDR1 is MNHNS and CDR2 is SASEGT.

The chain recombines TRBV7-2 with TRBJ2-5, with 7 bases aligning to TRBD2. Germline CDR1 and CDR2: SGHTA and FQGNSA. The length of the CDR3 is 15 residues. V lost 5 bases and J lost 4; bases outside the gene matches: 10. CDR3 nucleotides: TGTGCCAGCAGCCCCCGGACTAGTTTGGGAGAGACCCAGTACTTC. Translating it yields CASSPRTSLGETQYF.

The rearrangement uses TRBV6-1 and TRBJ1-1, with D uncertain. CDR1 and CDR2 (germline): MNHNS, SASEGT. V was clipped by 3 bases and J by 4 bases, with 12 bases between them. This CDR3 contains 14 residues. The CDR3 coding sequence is TGTGCCAGCAGTGACCCTGGAGCGGGCACTGAAGCTTTCTTT. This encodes CASSDPGAGTEAFF.

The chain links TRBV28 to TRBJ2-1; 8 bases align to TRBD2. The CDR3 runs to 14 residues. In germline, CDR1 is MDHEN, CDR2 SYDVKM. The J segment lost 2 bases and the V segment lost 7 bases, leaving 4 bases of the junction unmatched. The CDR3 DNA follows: TGTGCCAGCACTTCGGGGGGGGCCTACAATGAGCAGTTCTTC. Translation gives CASTSGGAYNEQFF.

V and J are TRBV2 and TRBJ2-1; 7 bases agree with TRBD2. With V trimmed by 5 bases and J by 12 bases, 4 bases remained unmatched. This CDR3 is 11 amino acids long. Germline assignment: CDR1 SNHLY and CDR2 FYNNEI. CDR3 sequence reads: CASSNGGGQFF. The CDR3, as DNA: TGTGCCAGCAGTAATGGGGGGGGGCAGTTCTTC.

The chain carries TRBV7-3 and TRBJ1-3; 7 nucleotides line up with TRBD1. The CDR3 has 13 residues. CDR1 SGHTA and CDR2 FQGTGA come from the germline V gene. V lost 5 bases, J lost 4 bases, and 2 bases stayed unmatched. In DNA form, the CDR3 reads TGTGCCAGCAGCCCGGGACAGGGAAACACCATATATTTT. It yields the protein CASSPGQGNTIYF.

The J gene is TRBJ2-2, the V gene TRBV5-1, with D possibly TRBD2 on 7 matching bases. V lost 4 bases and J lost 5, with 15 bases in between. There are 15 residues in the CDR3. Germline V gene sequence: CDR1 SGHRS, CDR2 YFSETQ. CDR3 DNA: TGCGCCAGCAGCCTGGAGGGGGGGCTGACCGGGGAGCTGTTTTTT. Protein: CASSLEGGLTGELFF.

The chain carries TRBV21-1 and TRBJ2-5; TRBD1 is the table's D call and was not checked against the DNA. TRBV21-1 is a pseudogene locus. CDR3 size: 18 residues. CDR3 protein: CASSKRIQCDREVETQYF. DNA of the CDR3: TGTGCCAGCAGCAAAAGAATTCAGTGCGACAGGGAGGTTGAGACCCAGTACTTC.

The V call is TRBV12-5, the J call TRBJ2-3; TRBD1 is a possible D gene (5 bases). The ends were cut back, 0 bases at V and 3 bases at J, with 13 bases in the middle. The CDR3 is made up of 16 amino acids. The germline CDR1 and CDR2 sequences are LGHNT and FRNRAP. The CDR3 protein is CASGLVRETETDTQYF. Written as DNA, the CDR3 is TGTGCTAGTGGTTTGGTACGAGAGACAGAGACAGATACGCAGTATTTT.

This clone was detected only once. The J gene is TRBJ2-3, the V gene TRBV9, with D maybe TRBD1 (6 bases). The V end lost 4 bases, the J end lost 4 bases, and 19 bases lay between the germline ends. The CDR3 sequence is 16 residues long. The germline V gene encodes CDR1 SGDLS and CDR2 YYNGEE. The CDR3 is CASSFNHRDSADTQYF. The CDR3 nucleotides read TGTGCCAGCAGCTTTAACCACAGGGATTCGGCAGATACGCAGTATTTT.

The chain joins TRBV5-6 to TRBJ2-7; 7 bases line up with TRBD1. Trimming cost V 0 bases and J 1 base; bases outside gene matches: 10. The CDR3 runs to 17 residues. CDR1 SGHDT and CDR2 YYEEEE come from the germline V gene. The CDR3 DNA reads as TGTGCCAGCAGCTTGGACTTGACAGGGTTTTCGTCCTACGAGCAGTACTTC. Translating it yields CASSLDLTGFSSYEQYF.

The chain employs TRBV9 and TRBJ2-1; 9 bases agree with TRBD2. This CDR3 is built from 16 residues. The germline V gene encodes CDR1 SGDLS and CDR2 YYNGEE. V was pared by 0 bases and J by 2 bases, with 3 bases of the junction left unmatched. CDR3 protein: CASSVGSSGTYNEQFF. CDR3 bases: TGTGCCAGCAGCGTAGGCTCTAGCGGGACCTACAATGAGCAGTTCTTC.

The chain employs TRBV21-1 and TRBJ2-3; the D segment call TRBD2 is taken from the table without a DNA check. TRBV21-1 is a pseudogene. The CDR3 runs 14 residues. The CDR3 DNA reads TGTGCCAGCAGCATCTTACAACGTGGAGGTACGCAGTATTTT. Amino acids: CASSILQRGGTQYF.

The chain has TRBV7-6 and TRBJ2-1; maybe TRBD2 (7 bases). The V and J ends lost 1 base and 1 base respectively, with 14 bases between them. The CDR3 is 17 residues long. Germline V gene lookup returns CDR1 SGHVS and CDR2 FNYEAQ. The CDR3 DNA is TGTGCCAGCAGCTTAGGAGGCGGGGGCCAATCCTACAATGAGCAGTTCTTC. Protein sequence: CASSLGGGGQSYNEQFF.

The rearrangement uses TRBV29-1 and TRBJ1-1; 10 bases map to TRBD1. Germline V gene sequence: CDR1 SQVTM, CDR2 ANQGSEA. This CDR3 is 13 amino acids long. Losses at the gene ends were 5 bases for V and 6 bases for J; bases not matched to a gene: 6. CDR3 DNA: TGCAGCGTTTGCCGGGACAGGGGTTCTGAAGCTTTCTTT. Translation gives CSVCRDRGSEAFF.